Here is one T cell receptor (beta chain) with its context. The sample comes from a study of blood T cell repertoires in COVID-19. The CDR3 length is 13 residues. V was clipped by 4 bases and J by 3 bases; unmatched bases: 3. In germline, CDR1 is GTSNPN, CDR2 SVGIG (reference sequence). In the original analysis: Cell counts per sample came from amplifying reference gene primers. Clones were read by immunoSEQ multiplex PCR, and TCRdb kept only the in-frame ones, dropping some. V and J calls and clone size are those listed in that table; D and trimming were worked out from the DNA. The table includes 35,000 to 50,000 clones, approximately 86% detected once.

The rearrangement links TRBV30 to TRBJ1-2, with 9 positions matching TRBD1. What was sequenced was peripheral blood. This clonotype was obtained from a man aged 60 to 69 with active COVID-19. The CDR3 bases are TGTGCCTGGACGACAGGGGGGCACTATGGCTACACCTTC. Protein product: CAWTTGGHYGYTF.